Listed here are 10 T cell receptor beta chains from one sample, sequenced in a study of blood T cell repertoires in COVID-19. This table comes from immunoSEQ multiplex PCR, and its TCRdb copy is limited to in-frame clones, with some not included. The sample has approximately 300,000 clones; about 90% are singletons. Sequences were obtained from peripheral blood. Every receptor here comes from a man in his late teens or twenties with active or convalescent COVID-19.

The chain combines TRBV27 with TRBJ2-1; tentative D call: TRBD2 (6 bases). Looked up from germline, CDR1 is MNHEY and CDR2 is SMNVEV (reference sequence). The CDR3 contains 15 residues. V lost 4 bases, J lost 2 bases, and 12 bases lay in between. DNA for the CDR3: TGTGCCAGCAGTTCACGGCTAGCGACCTACAATGAGCAGTTCTTC. This encodes CASSSRLATYNEQFF.

V and J are TRBV27 and TRBJ2-7; no reliable D call. Germline CDR1 is MNHEY and CDR2 is SMNVEV (reference sequence). This CDR3 has 13 amino acids. V was trimmed by 6 bases and J by 6 bases, leaving 15 bases between them. CDR3 coding DNA: TGTGCCAGCAGCCAATCTAGAGTCCGCGAGCAGTACTTC. This sequence encodes CASSQSRVREQYF.

The CDR3 loop is CASSPPAGFTGNTIYF. CDR3 coding DNA: TGTGCCAGCTCACCACCGGCAGGGTTTACTGGAAACACCATATATTTT. This chain connects TRBV18 to TRBJ1-3; D possibly corresponds to TRBD1 (5 bases). Germline V CDR1 and CDR2: KGHSH, LQKENI. Trimming cost V 0 bases and J 2 bases, with 11 bases left between them. This CDR3 contains 16 residues.

CDR3 residues: CASSFGGNAEQYF. The CDR3 DNA sequence: TGTGCCAGCAGTTTTGGAGGGAACGCCGAGCAGTACTTC. V is TRBV27 and J is TRBJ2-7; TRBD2 is a possible D gene (6 bases). The germline V gene encodes CDR1 MNHEY and CDR2 SMNVEV (reference sequence). The CDR3 contains 13 residues. The V end was cut by 3 bases, the J end by 6 bases, with 12 bases between.

The V and J genes are TRBV28 and TRBJ1-5; 7 bases are shared with TRBD1. V gave up 3 bases and J gave up 3 bases; unmatched junction bases: 8. Germline CDR1 is MDHEN and CDR2 is SYDVKM. The CDR3 has 16 residues. CDR3 in DNA: TGTGCCAGCAGTTTCGGCACAGGGGCCTACAATCAGCCCCAGCATTTT. As protein: CASSFGTGAYNQPQHF. The full variable domain, with the rest looked up from reference TRBV28 and TRBJ1-5, is DVKVTQSSRYLVKRTGEKVFLECVQDMDHENMFWYRQDPGLGLRLIYFSYDVKMKEKGDIPEGYSVSREKKERFSLILESASTNQTSMYLCASSFGTGAYNQPQHFGDGTRLSIL.

The V and J genes are TRBV7-2 and TRBJ1-4, with TRBD1 matching over 9 bases. Germline V lookup: CDR1 SGHTA, CDR2 FQGNSA. The CDR3 has 14 amino acids. V lost 6 bases to trimming and J lost 6 bases; unmatched junction nucleotides: 5. The CDR3 DNA is TGTGCCAGCAGGATTACAGGGGGCGATGAAAAACTGTTTTTT. This translates into CASRITGGDEKLFF.

The rearrangement links TRBV27 to TRBJ2-1; 11 bases are a match to TRBD2. CDR3 length: 16 amino acids. V lost 5 bases, J lost 5 bases, and 8 bases stayed unmatched. In germline, CDR1 is MNHEY, CDR2 SMNVEV (reference sequence). CDR3 nucleotides: TGTGCCAGCAGTCCCCGGCCGGGACTAGCGGACAATGAGCAGTTCTTC. This translates into CASSPRPGLADNEQFF.

The chain employs TRBV18 and TRBJ1-6, with 9 bases aligning to TRBD1. With V trimmed by 4 bases and J by 2 bases, 9 bases remained unmatched. This CDR3 contains 18 residues. Germline V lookup: CDR1 KGHSH, CDR2 LQKENI. In DNA form, the CDR3 reads TGTGCCAGCTCACTACAGGGGGCTTACGACACCTATAATTCACCCCTCCACTTT. Translating it yields CASSLQGAYDTYNSPLHF.

This rearrangement joins TRBV9 to TRBJ2-7; 7 positions match TRBD2. J was trimmed by 5 bases and V by 3 bases; bases with no gene match: 11. The CDR3 loop spans 15 amino acids. Germline V gives CDR1 SGDLS, CDR2 YYNGEE. The CDR3 sequence: CASSGLGGSRNEQYF. The CDR3 DNA follows: TGTGCCAGCAGCGGTCTGGGAGGGTCGAGAAACGAGCAGTACTTC.

CDR3 loop: CASRTTGGSQPQHF. The CDR3 coding sequence is TGTGCCAGTAGGACCACAGGGGGCAGCCAGCCCCAGCATTTT. The chain combines TRBV19 with TRBJ1-5; 9 bases map to TRBD1. The CDR3 sequence is 14 residues long. Germline V lookup: CDR1 LNHDA, CDR2 SQIVND (reference sequence). V dropped 6 bases and J dropped 7; count of bases not matched to a gene: 7. Full variable domain (outside the CDR3, taken from reference TRBV19 and TRBJ1-5): DGGITQSPKYLFRKEGQNVTLSCEQNLNHDAMYWYRQDPGQGLRLIYYSQIVNDFQKGDIAEGYSVSREKKESFPLTVTSAQKNPTAFYLCASRTTGGSQPQHFGDGTRLSIL.